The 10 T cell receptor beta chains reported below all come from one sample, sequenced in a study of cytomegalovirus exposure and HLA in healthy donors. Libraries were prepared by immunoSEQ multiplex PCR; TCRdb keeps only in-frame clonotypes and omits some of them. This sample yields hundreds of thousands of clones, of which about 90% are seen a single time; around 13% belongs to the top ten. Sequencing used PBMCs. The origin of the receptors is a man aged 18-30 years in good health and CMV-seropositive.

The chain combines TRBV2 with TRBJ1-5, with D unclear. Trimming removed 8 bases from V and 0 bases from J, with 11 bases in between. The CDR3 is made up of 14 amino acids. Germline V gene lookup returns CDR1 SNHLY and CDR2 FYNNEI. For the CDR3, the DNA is TGTGCCAGCGAGGGAAGATATAGCAATCAGCCCCAGCATTTT. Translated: CASEGRYSNQPQHF.

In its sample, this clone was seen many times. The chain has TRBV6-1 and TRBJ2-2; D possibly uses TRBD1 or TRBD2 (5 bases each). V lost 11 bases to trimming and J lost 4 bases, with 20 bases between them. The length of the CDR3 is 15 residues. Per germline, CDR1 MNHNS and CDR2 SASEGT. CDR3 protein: CALKGRLGVTGELFF. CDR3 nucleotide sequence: TGTGCCCTTAAGGGCAGGTTGGGGGTCACCGGGGAGCTGTTTTTT.

The CDR3 DNA is TGCGCCGGGGGCTCAGGGCCCTACGAGCAGTACTTC. Protein: CAGGSGPYEQYF. The chain links TRBV10-2 to TRBJ2-7, with D tentatively TRBD1 (6 bases). CDR1 is WSHSY and CDR2 is SAAADI in the germline V gene. The CDR3 is 12 residues long. The V end lost 11 bases, the J end lost 2 bases, and 13 bases lay between the germline ends.

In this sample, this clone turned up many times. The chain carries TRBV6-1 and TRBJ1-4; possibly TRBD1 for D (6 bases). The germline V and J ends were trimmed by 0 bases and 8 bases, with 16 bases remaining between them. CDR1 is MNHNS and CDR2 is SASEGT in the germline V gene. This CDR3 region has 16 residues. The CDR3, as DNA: TGTGCCAGCAGTGAAGCCCCGGAGGGGGGGAAGGAAAAACTGTTTTTT. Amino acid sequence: CASSEAPEGGKEKLFF.

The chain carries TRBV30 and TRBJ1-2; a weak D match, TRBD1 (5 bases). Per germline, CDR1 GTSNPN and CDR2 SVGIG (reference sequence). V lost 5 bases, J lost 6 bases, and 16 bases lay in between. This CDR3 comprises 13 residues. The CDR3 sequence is CAWAAGTLDGYTF. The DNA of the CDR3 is TGTGCCTGGGCAGCCGGGACTTTAGATGGCTACACCTTC.

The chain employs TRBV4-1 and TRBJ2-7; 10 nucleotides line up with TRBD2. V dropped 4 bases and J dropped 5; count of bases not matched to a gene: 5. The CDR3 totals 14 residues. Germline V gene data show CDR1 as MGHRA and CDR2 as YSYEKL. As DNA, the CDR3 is TGCGCCAGCAGCCGGCTAGCGGGAGTCGACGAGCAGTACTTC. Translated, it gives CASSRLAGVDEQYF.

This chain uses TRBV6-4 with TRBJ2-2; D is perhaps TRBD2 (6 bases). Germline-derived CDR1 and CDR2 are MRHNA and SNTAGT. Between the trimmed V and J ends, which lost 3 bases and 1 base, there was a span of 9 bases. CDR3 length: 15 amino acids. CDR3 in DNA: TGTGCCAGCAGTGAAGAGGGAGGGAACACCGGGGAGCTGTTTTTT. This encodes CASSEEGGNTGELFF.

The CDR3 protein is CASTPGQGFYGYTF. In DNA, the CDR3 is TGTGCCAGCACCCCGGGACAGGGGTTCTATGGCTACACCTTC. The gene calls are TRBV6-1 and TRBJ1-2, with 10 bases matching TRBD1. There are 14 residues in the CDR3. V was pared by 7 bases and J by 4 bases, with 6 bases of the junction left unmatched. The V gene's germline CDR1 is MNHNS and CDR2 SASEGT.

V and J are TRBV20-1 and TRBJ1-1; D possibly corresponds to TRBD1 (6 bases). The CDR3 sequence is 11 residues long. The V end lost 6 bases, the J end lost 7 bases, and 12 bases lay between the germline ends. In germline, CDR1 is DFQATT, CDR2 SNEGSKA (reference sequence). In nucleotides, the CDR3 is TGCAGTGCCCCCGACAGGCTTGAAGCTTTCTTT. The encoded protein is CSAPDRLEAFF.

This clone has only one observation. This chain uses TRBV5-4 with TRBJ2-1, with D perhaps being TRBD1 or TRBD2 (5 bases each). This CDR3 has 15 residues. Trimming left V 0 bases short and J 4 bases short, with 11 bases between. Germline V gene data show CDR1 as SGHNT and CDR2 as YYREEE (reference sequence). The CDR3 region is CASSLDRRSYNEQFF. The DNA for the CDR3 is TGTGCCAGCAGCTTGGACAGGAGGTCTTACAATGAGCAGTTCTTC.